This T cell receptor beta chain comes out of a study of blood T cell repertoires in COVID-19. Study as a whole: Sources were T cells, B-cell-depleted T cells, or PBMCs; the material itself was cDNA or gDNA.

Two negative PCRs, clearance, or symptom resolution had been documented for recovered Cohort 3 donors. Clones were sequenced by immunoSEQ multiplex PCR, and TCRdb holds only the in-frame ones, with some missing. The sample lists 220,000 or so clones, 84% occurring once. The CDR3 extends over 16 amino acids. Unmatched junction bases numbered 9, after V lost 6 bases and J lost 1 base. CDR1 SGHRS and CDR2 YFSETQ come from the germline V gene. This chain joins TRBV5-1 and TRBJ2-1; 8 nucleotides align to TRBD2. The clonotype was recovered from a woman aged 40 to 50 who had recovered from COVID-19. Sequences were obtained from PBMCs or T cells enriched from blood (not recorded which). The CDR3 sequence is CASKVSGSRSYNEQFF. The CDR3 DNA reads TGCGCCAGCAAGGTGAGCGGGAGTAGGTCCTACAATGAGCAGTTCTTC.